This TCR beta chain was identified in a study of a mutant IDH1 vaccine in newly diagnosed glioma. Background on the study: Most had both radiotherapy and temozolomide beforehand; others had only one.

As for time point: baseline, week 1 (first vaccination visit). Treatment defined: pre-vaccination baseline after standard-of-care therapy. Profiling relied on immunoSEQ multiplex PCR, and the TCRdb table lists in-frame clones only, not all of them. The table lists fewer than 100,000 clones, 85% to 90% of them singletons, with roughly 0.58% in the top ten. The ends lost 2 bases at V and 8 bases at J; junction bases unmatched: 12. The CDR3 spans 16 residues. Germline CDR1 reads SEHNR; CDR2 reads FQNEAQ (reference sequence). The TCR comes from a woman in her 50s with glioma. This sequence joins TRBV7-9 and TRBJ2-1, with 7 bases identical to TRBD2. Sequences were derived from PBMCs, sampled from a glioma patient treated with radiotherapy, temozolomide or both. The CDR3: CASSLTGGRSWYEQFF. The CDR3 DNA reads TGTGCCAGCAGCTTAACGGGCGGGAGAAGTTGGTATGAGCAGTTCTTC.